The 31 T cell receptor beta chains below come from one sample, sequenced in a study of T cell repertoires in cytomegalovirus infection (dated by TCRdb to the late 2010s). The sequencing machine was an Illumina HiSeq 1500. The public reads were run again by TCRdb, first through fastp at Q25 and then through MiXCR, and only productive beta chains were kept. When rows share a CDR3 protein, they turn into one entry using the most common DNA and genes. Within this sample are some 680,000 distinct CDR3 sequences, with 35% of them counted one time only. The top ten constitute around 2.8% of the sample. Sequencing was done on a sample of PBMCs. The receptors here all came from a human donor in good health (CMV status not recorded). Some clones in this sample may be carry-over from other donors' samples.

In this sample, this clonotype turned up a few times. The V and J genes are TRBV7-9 and TRBJ2-4, with 8 bases lining up with TRBD1. This CDR3 comprises 15 residues. Germline values: CDR1 SEHNR, CDR2 FQNEAQ (reference sequence). Trimming at V came to 3 bases and at J to 3 bases, leaving 4 bases not matched to a gene. The CDR3 sequence is CASSLDRESKNIQYF. The CDR3 coding sequence is TGTGCCAGCAGCTTGGACAGGGAGAGCAAAAACATTCAGTACTTC.

Only a few counts were recorded for this clonotype. The chain carries TRBV19 and TRBJ1-5, with D hard to call. CDR3 size: 16 residues. Germline CDR1 LNHDA, CDR2 SQIVND (reference sequence). The V end lost 3 bases, the J end lost 2 bases, and 14 bases lay between the germline ends. CDR3 in amino acids: CASSILTWSGNQPQHF. The CDR3 region has the DNA TGTGCCAGTAGTATCCTGACATGGTCGGGCAATCAGCCCCAGCATTTT. Looking up the rest from reference TRBV19 and TRBJ1-5 gives the full variable domain: DGGITQSPKYLFRKEGQNVTLSCEQNLNHDAMYWYRQDPGQGLRLIYYSQIVNDFQKGDIAEGYSVSREKKESFPLTVTSAQKNPTAFYLCASSILTWSGNQPQHFGDGTRLSIL.

V is TRBV5-5 and J is TRBJ2-3, with a weak D call TRBD2 (5 bases). Trimming removed 0 bases at V and 2 bases at J, with 13 bases between. This CDR3 is 16 amino acids long. Germline CDR1 is SGHKS and CDR2 is YYEKEE (reference sequence). The CDR3 protein is CASSLVGSVNTDTQYF. Here the CDR3 DNA reads TGTGCCAGCAGCTTGGTTGGGAGTGTTAACACAGATACGCAGTATTTT.

The chain uses TRBV28 and TRBJ2-3; D remains ambiguous. This CDR3 spans 16 amino acids. V was cut by 3 bases and J by 2 bases, with 15 bases left in between. Germline CDR1 and CDR2: MDHEN and SYDVKM. CDR3 sequence reads: CASSFTAVPNTDTQYF. CDR3 coding DNA: TGTGCCAGCAGTTTTACGGCGGTTCCCAACACAGATACGCAGTATTTT.

V is TRBV7-2 and J is TRBJ1-1; D might be TRBD1 (5 bases). V was clipped by 0 bases and J by 0 bases, with 11 bases between them. The germline V gene encodes CDR1 SGHTA and CDR2 FQGNSA. There are 16 residues in the CDR3. The chain's CDR3 is CASSLAGTWLNTEAFF. The CDR3 nucleotides read TGTGCCAGCAGCTTAGCCGGGACTTGGTTGAACACTGAAGCTTTCTTT. The complete variable domain, with remaining parts taken from reference TRBV7-2 and TRBJ1-1, reads GAGVSQSPSNKVTEKGKDVELRCDPISGHTALYWYRQSLGQGLEFLIYFQGNSAPDKSGLPSDRFSAERTGGSVSTLTIQRTQQEDSAVYLCASSLAGTWLNTEAFFGQGTRLTVV.

About this clonotype: The junction departs from the called germline gene at one end, perhaps through a read error. J is TRBJ2-1 and V is TRBV28; D may be TRBD2 (7 bases). Germline-derived CDR1 and CDR2 are MDHEN and SYDVKM. CDR3 size: 16 residues. In DNA, the CDR3 is TGTGCCAGCAGTATAAGGCCAAGGGGGGGGTACAATGAGCAGTTCTTT. Translation gives CASSIRPRGGYNEQFF.

This clonotype was found a few times. The rearrangement uses TRBV7-6 and TRBJ2-7, with 7 bases aligning to TRBD2. The CDR3 totals 16 residues. Trimming at V came to 5 bases and at J to 6 bases, leaving 16 bases not matched to a gene. CDR1 is SGHVS, CDR2 FNYEAQ, per germline. The CDR3 DNA sequence: TGTGCCAGCAGCGGGGGTCTGGCGGGAGCCACGGTCGAGCAGTACTTC. Its translation: CASSGGLAGATVEQYF. Together with reference TRBV7-6 and TRBJ2-7, the CDR3 gives the full variable domain: GAGVSQSPRYKVTKRGQDVALRCDPISGHVSLYWYRQALGQGPEFLTYFNYEAQQDKSGLPNDRFSAERPEGSISTLTIQRTEQRDSAMYRCASSGGLAGATVEQYFGPGTRLTVT.

The V call is TRBV20-1, the J call TRBJ1-2, with TRBD1 matching over 8 bases. Germline values: CDR1 DFQATT, CDR2 SNEGSKA (reference sequence). Losses at the gene ends were 7 bases for V and 8 bases for J; bases not matched to a gene: 12. This CDR3 is 13 amino acids long. The CDR3 sequence is CSVLPRTGRGYTF. CDR3 in DNA: TGCAGTGTTCTCCCGAGGACAGGGAGAGGCTACACCTTC.

This clonotype was counted ten times or more. The chain combines TRBV11-2 with TRBJ1-2; D perhaps matches TRBD1 (5 bases). V lost 3 bases and J lost 3, with 8 bases in between. The CDR3 contains 13 residues. In germline, CDR1 is SGHAT, CDR2 FQNNGV. Here the CDR3 DNA reads TGTGCCAGCAGCTTGGGGGGACACTATGGCTACACCTTC. It specifies CASSLGGHYGYTF.

A few counts support this clonotype. The genes are TRBV29-1 and TRBJ2-1; perhaps TRBD2 as D (7 bases). This CDR3 contains 15 residues. Trimming stripped 6 bases from V and 6 bases from J, with 21 bases between. CDR1 SQVTM and CDR2 ANQGSEA come from the germline V gene. The CDR3 loop reads CSVPTGGPSGNEQFF. CDR3 in DNA: TGCAGCGTCCCAACCGGGGGGCCATCCGGCAATGAGCAGTTCTTC.

The rearrangement joins TRBV28 to TRBJ1-1; D unclear. CDR1 is MDHEN, CDR2 SYDVKM, per germline. With 2 bases removed from V and 2 bases from J, the gap between germline ends came to 12 bases. The CDR3 is 15 amino acids. CDR3 DNA sequence: TGTGCCAGCAGTTTACTTCAGTTTCAAAACACTGAAGCTTTCTTT. Residues: CASSLLQFQNTEAFF.

CDR3 sequence reads: CASSDLAGSLNEQFF. DNA of the CDR3: TGTGCCAGCAGTGATCTAGCGGGAAGTCTGAATGAGCAGTTCTTC. The chain combines TRBV6-4 with TRBJ2-1; TRBD2 aligns across 9 bases. Trimming took 3 bases from V and 7 from J; bases not matched to a gene: 7. This CDR3 region has 15 residues. CDR1 MRHNA and CDR2 SNTAGT come from the germline V gene.

The chain is built from TRBV20-1 and TRBJ2-7, with TRBD2 as a possible D gene (6 bases). This CDR3 contains 14 residues. V lost 5 bases, J lost 9 bases, and 23 bases lay in between. Germline V gene data show CDR1 as DFQATT and CDR2 as SNEGSKA (reference sequence). The CDR3 nucleotides are TGCAGTGCTCCCGTGTGGGGCTGGAGGGACGCGCAGTACTTC. The encoded protein is CSAPVWGWRDAQYF.

The chain recombines TRBV7-9 with TRBJ1-2; TRBD1 aligns across 10 bases. Germline-derived CDR1 and CDR2 are SEHNR and FQNEAQ (reference sequence). Trimming cost V 6 bases and J 3 bases; bases outside gene matches: 10. The CDR3 consists of 16 residues. The DNA for the CDR3 is TGTGCCAGCAGACCTGGACAGGGGGTTGTAGACTATGGCTACACCTTC. Translating it yields CASRPGQGVVDYGYTF. The full variable domain, completed using reference TRBV7-9 and TRBJ1-2, is DTGVSQNPRHKITKRGQNVTFRCDPISEHNRLYWYRQTLGQGPEFLTYFQNEAQLEKSRLLSDRFSAERPKGSFSTLEIQRTEQGDSAMYLCASRPGQGVVDYGYTFGSGTRLTVV.

At least ten counts were recorded for this clonotype. The J gene is TRBJ2-1, the V gene TRBV7-2; tentative D call: TRBD2 (6 bases). V was cut by 5 bases and J by 4 bases, with 15 bases left in between. The CDR3 extends over 15 amino acids. Germline V lookup: CDR1 SGHTA, CDR2 FQGNSA. Here the CDR3 reads CASSLARDFYNEQFF. CDR3 bases: TGTGCCAGCAGCCTTGCACGGGACTTTTACAATGAGCAGTTCTTC.

Concerning this clonotype: The junction does not match germline at one end; this may be a read error. The chain joins TRBV7-3 to TRBJ2-1; D is unresolved. The CDR3 spans 16 residues. The V gene's germline CDR1 is SGHTA and CDR2 FQGTGA. CDR3 region: CASSLRSSRSYNEHFF. As DNA, the CDR3 is TGTGCCAGCAGCTTAAGGAGTTCCCGCTCCTACAATGAGCATTTCTTC.

At least ten counts were recorded for this clonotype. The V gene is TRBV7-3, the J gene TRBJ2-7; maybe TRBD2 (6 bases). Germline-derived CDR1 and CDR2 are SGHTA and FQGTGA. This CDR3 contains 15 residues. V was cut by 2 bases and J by 0 bases, with 11 bases left in between. CDR3 DNA: TGTGCCAGCAGCTTAGTGGCGGGGAGCTCCTACGAGCAGTACTTC. Translated: CASSLVAGSSYEQYF. Together with reference TRBV7-3 and TRBJ2-7, the CDR3 gives the full variable domain: GAGVSQTPSNKVTEKGKYVELRCDPISGHTALYWYRQSLGQGPEFLIYFQGTGAADDSGLPNDRFFAVRPEGSVSTLKIQRTERGDSAVYLCASSLVAGSSYEQYFGPGTRLTVT.

The chain has TRBV19 and TRBJ2-1; TRBD2 might be the D (6 bases). Germline lookup yields CDR1 LNHDA and CDR2 SQIVND (reference sequence). The CDR3 sequence is 14 residues long. V dropped 5 bases and J dropped 9 bases, with 17 bases sitting between them. The CDR3 nucleotides read TGTGCCAGTAGTGGCTTAGGAGGGCCTAGTGAGCAGTTCTTC. Encoded protein: CASSGLGGPSEQFF.

The chain carries TRBV4-1 and TRBJ2-2; D gene ambiguous. Looked up from germline, CDR1 is MGHRA and CDR2 is YSYEKL. CDR3 length: 14 residues. The V gene lost 4 bases and the J gene lost 6 bases, with 12 bases spanning the gap. DNA for the CDR3: TGCGCCAGCAGCCTTGGAGAGGTTCCCGGGGAGCTGTTTTTT. It specifies CASSLGEVPGELFF.

There are a few counts of this clonotype. The gene calls are TRBV3-1 and TRBJ2-1; D uncertain. There are 14 residues in the CDR3. V was clipped by 3 bases and J by 6 bases, with 12 bases between them. Germline V lookup: CDR1 LGHDT, CDR2 YNNKEL (reference sequence). CDR3 sequence: CASSHHQKSNEQFF. CDR3 coding DNA: TGTGCCAGCAGCCACCACCAAAAGTCCAATGAGCAGTTCTTC.

The V and J genes are TRBV12-3 or TRBV12-4 and TRBJ2-7, with 7 bases that match TRBD2. V lost 5 bases to trimming and J lost 3 bases; unmatched junction nucleotides: 7. There are 14 residues in the CDR3. CDR3 sequence: CASSRGEGNYEQYF. As DNA, the CDR3 is TGTGCCAGCAGTCGAGGGGAGGGGAACTACGAGCAGTACTTC.

The V and J genes are TRBV28 and TRBJ1-2, with D perhaps matching TRBD1 (5 bases). The CDR3 is 15 residues long. Germline lookup yields CDR1 MDHEN and CDR2 SYDVKM. Deletions cut 6 bases from V and 3 bases from J, with 17 bases between. The CDR3 sequence: CASRDSGLGDYGYTF. The CDR3 region has the DNA TGTGCCAGCAGAGACTCGGGACTTGGGGACTATGGCTACACCTTC.

The chain employs TRBV19 and TRBJ2-3; TRBD2 matches at 8 bases. The trim removed 7 bases at V and 2 bases at J, leaving 11 bases unmatched. Per germline, CDR1 LNHDA and CDR2 SQIVND (reference sequence). The CDR3 runs to 16 residues. Here the CDR3 reads CASKRGASGYTDTQYF. The CDR3 coding sequence is TGTGCCAGTAAGAGAGGGGCTAGCGGGTACACAGATACGCAGTATTTT.

The genes are TRBV28 and TRBJ2-6, with TRBD1 matching 8 bases. Germline CDR1 reads MDHEN; CDR2 reads SYDVKM. V trimming: 3 bases; J trimming: 2 bases; junction bases outside the gene matches: 6. This CDR3 comprises 17 residues. CDR3 residues: CASSFPDRVAGANVLTF. DNA for the CDR3: TGTGCCAGCAGTTTTCCGGACAGGGTGGCTGGGGCCAACGTCCTGACTTTC.

This clonotype was observed a handful of times. For the CDR3, the DNA is TGTGCCAGCAGCTTAACCCGGGACAGCCGCTATGGCTACACCTTC. Translating it yields CASSLTRDSRYGYTF. V gene TRBV7-9 combines with J gene TRBJ1-2; 7 bases are shared with TRBD1. Losses at the gene ends were 2 bases for V and 4 bases for J; bases not matched to a gene: 7. This CDR3 has 15 residues. The germline gives CDR1 SEHNR, CDR2 FQNEAQ (reference sequence).

This clonotype was seen at least ten times. V usage is TRBV7-2 and J usage is TRBJ1-1, with 8 bases fitting TRBD1. The CDR3 is 14 residues long. CDR1 and CDR2 from the germline V gene are SGHTA and FQGNSA. V trimming: 4 bases; J trimming: 5 bases; junction bases outside the gene matches: 6. CDR3 DNA sequence: TGTGCCAGCAGCTCCACACAGGGGGGAACTGAAGCTTTCTTT. This sequence encodes CASSSTQGGTEAFF.

The rearrangement joins TRBV28 to TRBJ2-1, with TRBD2 as a possible D gene (5 bases). V lost 1 base and J 6 bases, leaving 16 bases between the germline ends. Germline loops: CDR1 MDHEN, CDR2 SYDVKM. The length of the CDR3 is 16 residues. In DNA, the CDR3 is TGTGCCAGCAGTTTATTATCCAGCGGAGGTCTCAATGAGCAGTTCTTC. Residues: CASSLLSSGGLNEQFF. Using reference TRBV28 and TRBJ2-1 for the parts outside the CDR3, the full variable domain is DVKVTQSSRYLVKRTGEKVFLECVQDMDHENMFWYRQDPGLGLRLIYFSYDVKMKEKGDIPEGYSVSREKKERFSLILESASTNQTSMYLCASSLLSSGGLNEQFFGPGTRLTVL.

This clonotype appeared once. The junction departs from germline at one end; a sequencing error may be responsible. The chain is built from TRBV6-5 and TRBJ1-5; D ambiguous. The CDR3 runs to 14 residues. The germline gives CDR1 MNHEY, CDR2 SVGAGI. The CDR3, as DNA: TGTGCCCGCAGTTACTCAGGTCTTGATCAGCCCCAGCATTTT. Translated, it gives CARSYSGLDQPQHF.

The CDR3 DNA follows: TGCGCCAGCAGCTTGGATGATAGGGGCAGGGGCTACACCTTC. Translation gives CASSLDDRGRGYTF. This sequence joins TRBV5-1 and TRBJ1-2; a weak D match, TRBD1 (5 bases). The CDR3 consists of 14 residues. V was pared by 0 bases and J by 8 bases, with 14 bases between. Germline V gene lookup returns CDR1 SGHRS and CDR2 YFSETQ. The whole variable domain, remainder taken from reference TRBV5-1 and TRBJ1-2, is KAGVTQTPRYLIKTRGQQVTLSCSPISGHRSVSWYQQTPGQGLQFLFEYFSETQRNKGNFPGRFSGRQFSNSRSEMNVSTLELGDSALYLCASSLDDRGRGYTFGSGTRLTVV.

This chain's CDR3 is CAIRDRGSYEQYF. Written as DNA, the CDR3 is TGTGCCATCAGGGACAGGGGCTCTTACGAGCAGTACTTC. This chain connects TRBV10-3 to TRBJ2-7; 9 bases are a match to TRBD1. V was pared by 6 bases and J by 4 bases, with 4 bases of the junction left unmatched. The CDR3 contains 13 residues. Germline V gene sequence: CDR1 ENHRY, CDR2 SYGVKD.

This clonotype was recorded at least ten times. This rearrangement joins TRBV6-1 to TRBJ1-2, with 9 bases matching TRBD1. The CDR3 is made up of 15 amino acids. The V and J ends lost 6 bases and 3 bases, in that order; junction bases with no gene match: 8. CDR1 is MNHNS and CDR2 is SASEGT in the germline V gene. CDR3 region: CASSRGQGLYYGYTF. CDR3 nucleotides: TGTGCCAGCAGCCGTGGACAGGGGCTCTACTATGGCTACACCTTC.